Here is one T cell receptor (beta chain) with its context. Its antigen is still unknown. This record comes from a study of vaccination effects on CD4 cells after COVID-19. Study in general: Post-vaccine specimens arrived a median 72 days past the second dose. Wells containing two million PBMC each were cultured with around 9.1 IU/ml IL-2 and 8.5 to 10 ug/ml peptides. General study points: Substantial clonal contraction characterized both infection- and vaccine-induced clones late after vaccination. Convalescent patients in the study were few, and early post-infection timepoints were absent.

Culture lasted around eleven days before CD4+ T cell isolation. The participants, recipients of two vaccine doses, got either BNT162b2 or mRNA-1273. Libraries were prepared by immunoSEQ multiplex PCR; TCRdb keeps only in-frame clonotypes and omits some of them. This table has about 73,000 clones, roughly 75% appearing once. Germline V CDR1 and CDR2: SGHRS, YFSETQ. Trimming took 4 bases from V and 8 from J; bases not matched to a gene: 5. The CDR3 sequence is 13 residues long. Here the sequenced sample was CD4+ T cells from PBMCs cultured without peptide, taken after COVID-19 vaccination. The chain recombines TRBV5-1 with TRBJ1-2; 10 bases match TRBD1. The TCR sequence derives from a human donor who received a COVID-19 vaccine. The CDR3 protein is CASSPDRGYGYTF. CDR3 nucleotides: TGCGCCAGCAGCCCGGACAGGGGGTACGGCTACACCTTC.